These T cell receptor beta chains were read from a single sample in a study of cytomegalovirus exposure and HLA in healthy donors. Some clones are missing from TCRdb's copy, which holds only in-frame ones; the method was immunoSEQ multiplex PCR. In all, the sample yields around 52,000 clones. Sequencing was carried out using PBMCs. These receptors originate from a woman aged 45 to 65 in good health and CMV-seropositive. The CDR3 runs from the conserved cysteine through the conserved F or W. D genes are given only for firm matches.

TRBJ2-5 TRBV5-1 NA TGCGCCAGCAGCTTGGCCCTCCAAGAGACCCAGTACTTC CASSLALQETQYF
TRBJ1-2 TRBV4-3 NA TGCGCCAGCAGCCAAGCGCCCCTCGGGGGGGACTATGGCTACACCTTC CASSQAPLGGDYGYTF
TRBJ2-7 TRBV7-7 TRBD2 TGTGCCAGCAGCCCGACTAGCGGGAGGGCCGGTGAGCAGTACTTC CASSPTSGRAGEQYF
TRBJ1-1 TRBV7-2 TRBD1 TGTGCCAGCAGCCCCCGAGGGCAGGGGGCGATCACTGAAGCTTTCTTT CASSPRGQGAITEAFF
TRBJ2-7 TRBV5-4 TRBD1 TGTGCCAGCAGCCCAAGACAGGGCTCCTACGAGCAGTACTTC CASSPRQGSYEQYF
TRBJ1-2 TRBV18 NA TGTGCCAGCTCACCTTCGGGAGCGCTCCACTATGGCTACACCTTC CASSPSGALHYGYTF
TRBJ2-3 TRBV27 TRBD2 TGTGCCAGCAGGGACGGGGCGGGAGGGCCAGATACGCAGTATTTT CASRDGAGGPDTQYF
TRBJ1-2 TRBV28 NA TGTGCCAGCAGTTTAAGCTTGGACAGTCCCCTTGGCTACACCTTC CASSLSLDSPLGYTF
TRBJ2-5 TRBV4-3 TRBD2 TGCGCCAGCAGCCAAGCCGGGACTAGCGGGAGCTGGGGCCAAGAGACCCAGTACTTC CASSQAGTSGSWGQETQYF
TRBJ2-2 TRBV10-3 NA TGTGCCATCAGCGACAGGTTCCGAGGGGAGCTGTTTTTT CAISDRFRGELFF
TRBJ1-4 TRBV27 TRBD1 TGTGCCAGCAGTAACCAGGGGGCATATGATGAAAAACTGTTTTTT CASSNQGAYDEKLFF
TRBJ2-1 TRBV4-1 TRBD2 TGCGCCAGCAGCCAAGGGGGGGGATCCTCCGCCAGGTACAATGAGCAGTTCTTC CASSQGGGSSARYNEQFF
TRBJ2-1 TRBV5-6 NA TGTGCCAGCAGCCAACAGGGTAGTACCTACAATGAGCAGTTCTTC CASSQQGSTYNEQFF
TRBJ2-5 TRBV29-1 NA TGCAGCGTTGTATACGTCACCGGGGAGACCCAGTACTTC CSVVYVTGETQYF
TRBJ1-5 TRBV19 NA TGTGCCAGTAGTATAGATGTACAGGGCCGCCAGCCCCAGCATTTT CASSIDVQGRQPQHF
TRBJ1-2 TRBV18 TRBD1 TGTGCCAGCTCACCATACGACAGGGGGGCTTTAGCTAACTATGGCTACACCTTC CASSPYDRGALANYGYTF
TRBJ1-2 TRBV6-5 NA TGTGCCAGCAGTTATTCTTCAGCGCGGGTGGGGGGCTACACCTTC CASSYSSARVGGYTF
TRBJ2-7 TRBV19 NA TGTGCCAGTAGTCCTGCCCCCCCAGGGCGTGAGCAGTACTTC CASSPAPPGREQYF
TRBJ1-2 TRBV7-2 TRBD1 TGTGCCAGCAGCTTAGGAGAGGGGGCAGGTATCTATGGCTACACCTTC CASSLGEGAGIYGYTF
TRBJ2-3 TRBV29-1 NA TGCAGCGTTGTGGGGGGACGCATTAGCACAGATACGCAGTATTTT CSVVGGRISTDTQYF
TRBJ2-1 TRBV19 NA TGTGCCAGTCAGACCACGGGGAGCTCCTACAATGAGCAGTTCTTC CASQTTGSSYNEQFF
TRBJ2-7 TRBV6-1 NA TGTGCCAGCAGTGAGACCGGGAGCGGCGCCTACGAGCAGTACTTC CASSETGSGAYEQYF
TRBJ2-3 TRBV14 TRBD2 TGTGCCAGCAGCCAACAAGGACTAGCGGGAGACACGCAGTATTTT CASSQQGLAGDTQYF
TRBJ1-2 TRBV28 NA TGTGCCAGCAGTTTTATACAGGGAGAGGGCTACACCTTC CASSFIQGEGYTF
TRBJ1-2 TRBV6-6 NA TGTGCCAGCAGTCCAGGGCCTAGAGCGGGCTACACCTTC CASSPGPRAGYTF
TRBJ1-4 TRBV4-1 NA TGCGCCAGCAGCTCCGAGGTCCCAGTCAAGCTGATAGGAAAACTGTTTTTT CASSSEVPVKLIGKLFF
TRBJ2-2 TRBV5-4 NA TGTGCCAGCAGCTTGGCGGGAGTGCTCGGGGAGCTGTTTTTT CASSLAGVLGELFF
TRBJ2-3 TRBV6-6 NA TGTGCCAGCAAAGAGGAAGGTCCCGTAGATACGCAGTATTTT CASKEEGPVDTQYF
TRBJ1-1 TRBV5-4 NA TGTGCCAGCAGCTTCGGGAACACTGAAGCTTTCTTT CASSFGNTEAFF
TRBJ1-5 TRBV2 NA TGTGCCAGCAGTGAGGGCAGCTTAGTGAATCAGCCCCAGCATTTT CASSEGSLVNQPQHF
TRBJ1-5 TRBV18 NA TGTGCCAGCTCACCCTCTCGGGGTCCCCTTAGCAATCAGCCCCAGCATTTT CASSPSRGPLSNQPQHF
TRBJ2-4 TRBV7-2 TRBD2 TGTGCCAGCAGCCCTCGAGGAAGCGGGAGAAACATTCAGTACTTC CASSPRGSGRNIQYF
TRBJ1-2 TRBV30 NA TGTGCCTGGAGCAACAGCTTGGGCTATGGCTACACCTTC CAWSNSLGYGYTF
TRBJ2-7 TRBV10-3 NA TGTGCCATCAGTGCAGGGGTCTCCTACGAGCAGTACTTC CAISAGVSYEQYF
TRBJ2-1 TRBV19 TRBD2 TGTGCCAGTAGTTTCGTAGCGGGAGGGTACAATGAGCAGTTCTTC CASSFVAGGYNEQFF
TRBJ1-5 TRBV10-2 TRBD1 TGCGCCACTCGGACAGGGGGGAATCAGCCCCAGCATTTT CATRTGGNQPQHF
TRBJ2-3 TRBV7-2 TRBD2 TGTGCCAGCAGCTCCATAGCGGGAGGAACAGATACGCAGTATTTT CASSSIAGGTDTQYF
TRBJ2-7 TRBV20-1 NA TGCAGTGCCAGTTCGGGCTACGAGCAGTACTTC CSASSGYEQYF
TRBJ2-3 TRBV2 NA TGTGCCAGCAGTGAAGCGATCACTAGCACAGATACGCAGTATTTT CASSEAITSTDTQYF
TRBJ2-1 TRBV5-6 NA TGTGCCAGCAGCTTGGTTGGTAAGCAATTCTTC CASSLVGKQFF